These T cell receptor beta chains were read from a single sample in a study of identical twins. TCRdb reprocessed the 5' RACE reads via MiXCR and lists one record per CDR3 protein. The sample lists roughly 690,000 distinct CDR3 sequences; around 20% were seen once. These data also formed part of another study, on T cells expressing NK-cell markers.

The sample was PBMCs. Every receptor here comes from a woman aged 18 to 35 in good health. CDR3s include the opening cysteine and the closing phenylalanine or tryptophan. D genes are given only for firm matches. Some rows mark clone size as missing; the rest say once, few, many or name a class of expanded clone.

TRBJ2-5 | TRBV5-1 | many | NA | CASSLDRETQYF | TGCGCCAGCAGCTTGGATAGAGAGACCCAGTACTTC
TRBJ2-7 | TRBV12-3/TRBV12-4 | few | NA | CASRNGGLTYEQYF | TGTGCCAGCAGAAACGGGGGCCTGACCTACGAGCAGTACTTC
TRBJ2-2 | TRBV20-1 | few | TRBD2 | CSAREGPYTGELFF | TGCAGTGCTCGGGAGGGACCTTACACCGGGGAGCTGTTTTTT
TRBJ2-3 | TRBV5-1 | NA | NA | CASSLVGTHRPDTQYF | TGCGCCAGCAGCTTGGTAGGGACACACAGGCCAGATACGCAGTATTTT
TRBJ2-2 | TRBV11-3 | NA | TRBD1 | CASSLGQVSTGELFF | TGTGCCAGCAGCTTGGGACAGGTCTCGACCGGGGAGCTGTTTTTT
TRBJ2-6 | TRBV6-2/TRBV6-3 | NA | NA | CASRTGANVLTF | TGTGCCAGCAGGACTGGGGCCAACGTCCTGACTTTC
TRBJ2-5 | TRBV6-2/TRBV6-3 | many | TRBD2 | CASSGLAGGKGETQYF | TGTGCCAGCAGCGGACTAGCGGGCGGAAAGGGGGAGACCCAGTACTTC
TRBJ2-7 | TRBV7-6 | NA | NA | CASSHSIYEQYF | TGTGCCAGCAGCCACAGTATCTACGAGCAGTACTTC
TRBJ1-4 | TRBV20-1 | few | NA | CSAIPGQQEKLFF | TGCAGTGCTATACCGGGACAACAAGAAAAACTGTTTTTT
TRBJ2-3 | TRBV5-1 | NA | NA | CASSSTGEPLTDTQYF | TGCGCCAGCAGCTCAACGGGGGAGCCTTTGACAGATACGCAGTATTTT
TRBJ2-4 | TRBV20-1 | few | TRBD2 | CSARATLAEPSNIQYF | TGCAGTGCTAGAGCTACACTAGCGGAGCCCTCGAACATTCAGTACTTC
TRBJ2-5 | TRBV5-1 | few | NA | CASREAAQETQYF | TGCGCCAGCAGGGAAGCAGCCCAAGAGACCCAGTACTTC
TRBJ2-7 | TRBV12-3/TRBV12-4 | few | NA | CASSPPTPGSYEQYF | TGTGCCAGCAGTCCCCCAACCCCAGGCAGCTACGAGCAGTACTTC
TRBJ1-3 | TRBV7-8 | many | NA | CASRLERSGNTIYF | TGTGCCAGCAGACTAGAACGCTCTGGAAACACCATATATTTT
TRBJ2-7 | TRBV9 | NA | TRBD1 | CASSPGTGSAYEQYF | TGTGCCAGCAGCCCGGGGACAGGGAGTGCCTACGAGCAGTACTTC
TRBJ1-6 | TRBV9 | NA | TRBD1 | CASSPRTGVGSPLHF | TGTGCCAGCAGCCCGCGGACAGGGGTTGGTTCACCCCTCCACTTT
TRBJ2-7 | TRBV12-3/TRBV12-4 | NA | TRBD2 | CASSLGGTRLHEQYF | TGTGCCAGCAGTTTAGGCGGGACTAGACTTCACGAGCAGTACTTC
TRBJ2-2 | TRBV4-3 | few | NA | CASSQSSSTFTGELFF | TGCGCCAGCAGCCAATCCTCAAGCACATTCACCGGGGAGCTGTTTTTT
TRBJ2-7 | TRBV7-2 | many | NA | CASSISSYEQYF | TGTGCCAGCAGCATTAGCTCCTACGAGCAGTACTTC
TRBJ1-1 | TRBV29-1 | NA | NA | CSVASEGGARTEAFF | TGCAGCGTTGCGTCGGAGGGGGGGGCCCGGACTGAAGCTTTCTTT
TRBJ2-2 | TRBV4-3 | NA | TRBD1 | CASSHGRGYTGELFF | TGCGCCAGCAGCCATGGCAGGGGGTACACCGGGGAGCTGTTTTTT
TRBJ2-7 | TRBV20-1 | few | TRBD2 | CSARDPSGGAYEQYF | TGCAGTGCTAGAGATCCCAGCGGGGGGGCGTACGAGCAGTACTTC
TRBJ2-3 | TRBV10-3 | NA | NA | CAISASTPTDTQYF | TGTGCCATCAGTGCCTCTACCCCCACAGATACGCAGTATTTT
TRBJ2-5 | TRBV3-1 | few | TRBD2 | CASSQRLAETQYF | TGTGCCAGCAGCCAACGACTAGCGGAGACCCAGTACTTC
TRBJ2-1 | TRBV7-2 | few | TRBD2 | CASGPRTSYYNEQFF | TGTGCCAGCGGTCCCCGGACTAGCTATTACAATGAGCAGTTCTTC
TRBJ2-4 | TRBV13 | NA | NA | CASSLGRGQTDF | TGTGCCAGCAGCTTAGGCCGGGGCCAGACGGACTTC
TRBJ2-3 | TRBV5-1 | few | TRBD1 | CAGARDRASDTQYF | TGCGCCGGGGCCCGGGACAGGGCCTCAGATACGCAGTATTTT
TRBJ2-5 | TRBV12-3/TRBV12-4 | few | NA | CASRPRNQETQYF | TGTGCCAGCAGACCAAGAAACCAAGAGACCCAGTACTTC
TRBJ2-3 | TRBV20-1 | NA | TRBD2 | CSAQYGGADTQYF | TGCAGTGCCCAGTACGGGGGGGCAGATACGCAGTATTTT
TRBJ1-6 | TRBV5-5 | NA | NA | CASSPSGRSNSPLHF | TGTGCCAGCAGCCCCTCGGGACGGAGCAATTCACCCCTCCACTTT
TRBJ2-5 | TRBV11-2 | NA | NA | CASSLVTRETQYF | TGTGCCAGCAGCTTAGTCACCAGGGAGACCCAGTACTTC
TRBJ2-3 | TRBV11-2 | NA | TRBD2 | CASSVTSEGTQYF | TGTGCCAGCAGCGTAACTAGCGAGGGTACGCAGTATTTT
TRBJ1-1 | TRBV11-2 | few | NA | CASSSTGSGRNTEAFF | TGTGCCAGCAGCTCCACAGGGTCTGGGAGGAACACTGAAGCTTTCTTT
TRBJ2-7 | TRBV3-1 | few | NA | CASSQSSGIGEQYF | TGTGCCAGCAGCCAAAGTTCAGGGATCGGCGAGCAGTACTTC
TRBJ2-7 | TRBV7-9 | few | TRBD1 | CASSPWDRDSAYEQYF | TGTGCCAGCAGCCCATGGGACAGGGATTCCGCCTACGAGCAGTACTTC
TRBJ2-3 | TRBV6-5 | many | NA | CAAGPTDTQYF | TGTGCCGCAGGGCCCACGGATACGCAGTATTTT
TRBJ2-7 | TRBV20-1 | NA | TRBD2 | CSASKLAGNSFYEQYF | TGCAGTGCTAGTAAACTAGCGGGGAACTCCTTCTACGAGCAGTACTTC
TRBJ2-3 | TRBV18 | NA | NA | CASSPTLQPDTQYF | TGTGCCAGCTCACCAACCCTACAGCCAGATACGCAGTATTTT
TRBJ2-4 | TRBV10-3 | few | NA | CAISESRGNKNIQYF | TGTGCCATCAGTGAATCACGGGGGAACAAAAACATTCAGTACTTC
TRBJ2-1 | TRBV6-2/TRBV6-3 | NA | NA | CASIEPYYNEQFF | TGTGCCAGCATCGAACCCTACTACAATGAGCAGTTCTTC
TRBJ1-2 | TRBV12-3/TRBV12-4 | NA | TRBD1 | CASSQGRGRESGYTF | TGTGCCAGCAGCCAAGGCAGGGGGCGAGAGAGTGGCTACACCTTC
TRBJ2-7 | TRBV6-2/TRBV6-3 | NA | NA | CASSYQDAYEQYF | TGTGCCAGCAGTTACCAGGACGCCTACGAGCAGTACTTC
TRBJ2-1 | TRBV5-1 | NA | TRBD2 | CASSYPDSGTSAWSSYNEQFF | TGCGCCAGCAGCTACCCTGACTCCGGGACTAGCGCCTGGAGCTCCTACAATGAGCAGTTCTTC
TRBJ2-1 | TRBV12-3/TRBV12-4 | many | NA | CASTLTRYNEQFF | TGTGCCAGCACCCTGACACGTTACAATGAGCAGTTCTTC
TRBJ2-1 | TRBV15 | NA | TRBD2 | CATTIGGVRDEQFF | TGTGCCACAACAATCGGGGGGGTGCGCGATGAGCAGTTCTTC
TRBJ1-5 | TRBV6-1 | NA | NA | CASSKSGTNGVQPQHF | TGTGCCAGCAGCAAGTCAGGGACTAATGGAGTTCAGCCCCAGCATTTT
TRBJ2-1 | TRBV24-1 | once | NA | CATSDTPGNEQFF | TGTGCCACCAGTGATACTCCTGGCAATGAGCAGTTCTTC
TRBJ2-2 | TRBV11-2 | few | NA | CASSTEPWASGELFF | TGTGCCAGCAGCACGGAACCCTGGGCTTCCGGGGAGCTGTTTTTT
TRBJ2-1 | TRBV20-1 | NA | NA | CSARDLTETVTYNEQFF | TGCAGTGCTAGAGATCTTACCGAGACAGTCACCTACAATGAGCAGTTCTTC
TRBJ2-5 | TRBV5-1 | once | NA | CASSFGPEWRIVQETQYF | TGCGCCAGCAGCTTTGGACCCGAGTGGAGGATTGTCCAAGAGACCCAGTACTTC
TRBJ2-1 | TRBV5-1 | many | NA | CASSLERGEQFF | TGCGCCAGCAGCTTGGAGAGGGGTGAGCAGTTCTTC
TRBJ2-7 | TRBV5-4 | NA | NA | CASSLGPYKQYF | TGTGCCAGCAGCTTGGGACCTTATAAGCAGTACTTC
TRBJ2-1 | TRBV11-2 | NA | NA | CASSLQPGTNEQLF | TGTGCCAGCAGTTTACAACCCGGGACCAATGAGCAGTTGTTC
TRBJ2-7 | TRBV7-2 | few | NA | CASSDQGTNEQYF | TGTGCCAGCAGCGACCAGGGTACCAACGAGCAGTACTTC